A single sample is the source of the 23 T cell receptor beta chains below, sequenced in a study of monozygotic twins with cystic fibrosis. Generated by immunoSEQ multiplex PCR, the TCRdb table keeps only in-frame clones and is missing some. The repertoire includes approximately 25,000 clones, around 93% of them detected once, and 0.25% to 0.35% sits in the top ten. Sequencing was performed on blood. These receptors all stem from a girl aged 2-10 years with cystic fibrosis.

The chain links TRBV7-8 to TRBJ2-1; D possibly corresponds to TRBD1 (6 bases). Trimming shortened V by 3 bases and J by 6 bases, and 21 bases separated the two germline ends. This CDR3 has 17 amino acids. Germline assignment: CDR1 SGHVS and CDR2 FQNEAQ. Here the CDR3 reads CASSLVTGQIRGNEQFF. In nucleotides, the CDR3 is TGTGCCAGCAGCTTGGTTACGGGACAAATAAGGGGCAATGAGCAGTTCTTC. Filled out from reference TRBV7-8 and TRBJ2-1, the complete variable domain reads GAGVSQSPRYKVAKRGQDVALRCDPISGHVSLFWYQQALGQGPEFLTYFQNEAQLDKSGLPSDRFFAERPEGSVSTLKIQRTQQEDSAVYLCASSLVTGQIRGNEQFFGPGTRLTVL.

CDR3 bases: TGCGCCAGCAGTGTTTCCGTGCGGGATGAAGCTTTCTTT. Its protein is CASSVSVRDEAFF. The V and J genes are TRBV10-1 and TRBJ1-1; no clear D. The CDR3 runs 13 residues. V was clipped by 4 bases and J by 7 bases, with 13 bases between them. Germline CDR1 and CDR2: WNHNN and SYGVQD (reference sequence).

The genes are TRBV25-1 and TRBJ1-1; D may be TRBD1 (5 bases). Trimming cost V 8 bases and J 1 base, with 11 bases left between them. CDR1 MGHDK and CDR2 SYGVNS come from the germline V gene. CDR3 length: 13 residues. The CDR3 DNA sequence: TGTGCCAGCGATGGACAAGGGAACACTGAAGCTTTCTTT. It yields the protein CASDGQGNTEAFF.

The rearrangement links TRBV6-5 to TRBJ2-7; D is perhaps TRBD2 (6 bases). From germline, CDR1 is MNHEY and CDR2 SVGAGI. The CDR3 is made up of 13 amino acids. V lost 10 bases to trimming and J lost 5 bases, with 18 bases between them. CDR3 DNA sequence: TGTGCCACTACCCGTGGGGGGACCCACGAGCAGTACTTC. Its protein product is CATTRGGTHEQYF.

The rearrangement joins TRBV5-1 to TRBJ2-7; TRBD1 matches at 8 bases. The CDR3 is made up of 14 amino acids. V lost 1 base to trimming and J lost 5 bases; unmatched junction nucleotides: 5. Germline-derived CDR1 and CDR2 are SGHRS and YFSETQ. The CDR3 bases are TGCGCCAGCAGCTTGACAGGGGGAAGCCACGAGCAGTACTTC. Translation: CASSLTGGSHEQYF.

The chain links TRBV18 to TRBJ2-1; D gene ambiguous. CDR1 and CDR2 (germline): KGHSH, LQKENI. V gave up 2 bases and J gave up 7 bases, with 6 bases separating them. The CDR3 loop spans 12 amino acids. The CDR3 coding sequence is TGTGCCAGCTCACCAAGAGAGAATGAGCAGTTCTTC. Residues: CASSPRENEQFF.

The chain combines TRBV5-4 with TRBJ2-1; 8 bases are a match to TRBD2. The germline gives CDR1 SGHNT, CDR2 YYREEE (reference sequence). With V trimmed by 4 bases and J by 9 bases, 12 bases remained unmatched. This CDR3 is built from 15 residues. In DNA, the CDR3 is TGTGCCAGCAGCCCCGGGGGGGCTAGTGACGCTGAGCAGTTCTTC. Its protein product is CASSPGGASDAEQFF. The full variable domain, in which reference TRBV5-4 and TRBJ2-1 provide the parts outside the CDR3, is ETGVTQSPTHLIKTRGQQVTLRCSSQSGHNTVSWYQQALGQGPQFIFQYYREEENGRGNFPPRFSGLQFPNYSSELNVNALELDDSALYLCASSPGGASDAEQFFGPGTRLTVL.

J is TRBJ2-1 and V is TRBV7-2; 13 bases line up with TRBD2. V lost 1 base to trimming and J lost 8 bases; unmatched junction nucleotides: 2. CDR1 and CDR2 (germline): SGHTA, FQGNSA. This CDR3 has 15 residues. Here the CDR3 DNA reads TGTGCCAGCAGCTTAGGGACTAGCGGGGGCGATGAGCAGTTCTTC. Translating it yields CASSLGTSGGDEQFF.

This chain joins TRBV5-1 and TRBJ1-1; 7 bases map to TRBD1. The CDR3 has 13 residues. V trimming: 2 bases; J trimming: 5 bases; junction bases outside the gene matches: 3. Germline CDR1 is SGHRS and CDR2 is YFSETQ. The CDR3 nucleotides read TGCGCCAGCAGCTTCCAGGGGGAGACTGAAGCTTTCTTT. This sequence encodes CASSFQGETEAFF.

V gene TRBV27 combines with J gene TRBJ2-7; TRBD2 agrees at 7 bases. Trimming took 0 bases from V and 2 from J; bases not matched to a gene: 4. The CDR3 consists of 15 residues. The germline CDR1 and CDR2 sequences are MNHEY and SMNVEV (reference sequence). The CDR3 reads CASSLSGAGPYEQYF. CDR3 coding DNA: TGTGCCAGCAGTTTATCAGGAGCGGGGCCCTACGAGCAGTACTTC.

The chain is built from TRBV5-4 and TRBJ1-1, with 10 bases matching TRBD1. V gave up 4 bases and J gave up 4 bases; unmatched junction bases: 7. The CDR3 is made up of 15 amino acids. Germline CDR1 SGHNT, CDR2 YYREEE (reference sequence). The CDR3 reads CASSNTGTGATEAFF. In nucleotides, the CDR3 is TGTGCCAGCAGCAATACCGGGACAGGGGCCACTGAAGCTTTCTTT.

The chain recombines TRBV4-1 with TRBJ1-1, with D possibly matching TRBD1 (5 bases). The V end lost 1 base, the J end lost 3 bases, and 30 bases lay between the germline ends. The CDR3 is made up of 21 amino acids. Germline CDR1 reads MGHRA; CDR2 reads YSYEKL. The CDR3 bases are TGCGCCAGCAGCCAAGTTTTTCCCGCAGCGGTACGAGGGGTGAGTGACACTGAAGCTTTCTTT. Translated, it gives CASSQVFPAAVRGVSDTEAFF.

This clone was detected only a few times. The V gene is TRBV2, the J gene TRBJ1-3, with D unclear. With 6 bases removed from V and 4 bases from J, the gap between germline ends came to 10 bases. Germline CDR1 and CDR2: SNHLY and FYNNEI. The CDR3 length is 13 residues. The CDR3 loop reads CASSELQGNTIYF. The CDR3 nucleotides read TGTGCCAGCAGCGAGCTCCAGGGAAACACCATATATTTT. The entire variable domain, with the rest obtained from reference TRBV2 and TRBJ1-3, is as follows: EPEVTQTPSHQVTQMGQEVILRCVPISNHLYFYWYRQILGQKVEFLVSFYNNEISEKSEIFDDQFSVERPDGSNFTLKIRSTKLEDSAMYFCASSELQGNTIYFGEGSWLTVV.

The gene calls are TRBV10-2 and TRBJ1-2; a possible D gene is TRBD1 (6 bases). V lost 3 bases and J lost 0, with 8 bases in between. From germline, CDR1 is WSHSY and CDR2 SAAADI. CDR3 size: 14 residues. CDR3 sequence (DNA): TGCGCCAGCAGTGAAGGGGGGGCTAACTATGGCTACACCTTC. It specifies CASSEGGANYGYTF.

The chain links TRBV19 to TRBJ2-3, with 8 bases that match TRBD2. The CDR3 has 16 amino acids. Germline V gene sequence: CDR1 LNHDA, CDR2 SQIVND (reference sequence). V shed 4 bases and J 4 bases; nucleotides not matched to a gene: 10. DNA for the CDR3: TGTGCCAGTAGTACCCTTAGCGGGGCTGCGTCAGATACGCAGTATTTT. Its translation: CASSTLSGAASDTQYF.

This chain joins TRBV7-6 and TRBJ2-1; 12 nucleotides line up with TRBD1. V shed 4 bases, J shed 6 bases, and the junction held 13 bases outside the gene matches. In germline, CDR1 is SGHVS, CDR2 FNYEAQ. The CDR3 spans 18 residues. CDR3 DNA sequence: TGTGCCAGCAGCTCCCGACCGGGACAGGGGGCTTCAGTCAATGAGCAGTTCTTC. This gives the protein CASSSRPGQGASVNEQFF.

The CDR3 DNA sequence: TGTGCCAGCAGCTTGCCGTCAGGGGTCAGGGGGAGCAATCAGCCCCAGCATTTT. Translation gives CASSLPSGVRGSNQPQHF. The rearrangement joins TRBV5-4 to TRBJ1-5; 7 bases match TRBD1. Germline V CDR1 and CDR2: SGHNT, YYREEE (reference sequence). V lost 1 base, J lost 1 base, and 11 bases stayed unmatched. The CDR3 has 18 amino acids.

The genes are TRBV4-1 and TRBJ2-1, with D hard to call. Per germline, CDR1 MGHRA and CDR2 YSYEKL. The CDR3 length is 15 residues. V lost 4 bases and J 5 bases, leaving 15 bases between the germline ends. The CDR3 DNA reads TGCGCCAGCAGCCTATTTTCAGAGAACCACAATGAGCAGTTCTTC. Its protein is CASSLFSENHNEQFF.

The chain recombines TRBV5-1 with TRBJ1-1; no definite D call. The germline V and J ends were trimmed by 3 bases and 1 base, with 16 bases remaining between them. The CDR3 has 16 residues. From germline, CDR1 is SGHRS and CDR2 YFSETQ. The CDR3 loop is CASSYSRGRWNTEAFF. The CDR3 coding sequence is TGCGCCAGCAGCTACTCGCGTGGGCGGTGGAACACTGAAGCTTTCTTT.

The chain links TRBV6-6 to TRBJ2-3, with 10 positions matching TRBD2. CDR3 length: 15 amino acids. With V trimmed by 2 bases and J by 5 bases, 4 bases remained unmatched. The germline gives CDR1 MNHNY, CDR2 SVGAGI (reference sequence). For the CDR3, the DNA is TGTGCCAGCAGTTACCTAGCGGGGGTTGGAGATACGCAGTATTTT. This codes for CASSYLAGVGDTQYF.

The chain uses TRBV29-1 and TRBJ1-2; 7 nucleotides align to TRBD1. CDR3 length: 15 residues. With V trimmed by 3 bases and J by 2 bases, 9 bases remained unmatched. Germline lookup yields CDR1 SQVTM and CDR2 ANQGSEA. The CDR3 is CSVEQPYRGNYGYTF. The CDR3 region has the DNA TGCAGCGTTGAGCAGCCGTACAGGGGCAACTATGGCTACACCTTC.

This clone was observed a single time. The CDR3 DNA is TGCAGCGTTGAGCGGTTTATCCTTCATCGGGTCTCGGGTAATGAGCAGTTCTTC. Amino acids: CSVERFILHRVSGNEQFF. The rearrangement links TRBV29-1 to TRBJ2-1; D remains unclear. Germline V gene sequence: CDR1 SQVTM, CDR2 ANQGSEA. Deletions cut 3 bases from V and 7 bases from J, with 28 bases between. The CDR3 has 18 amino acids.

V gene TRBV10-1 combines with J gene TRBJ2-1; TRBD2 matches at 14 bases. This CDR3 comprises 16 residues. Germline V lookup: CDR1 WNHNN, CDR2 SYGVQD (reference sequence). Trimming removed 6 bases from V and 3 bases from J; junction bases left unmatched: 4. CDR3 region: CASSRTSGGNYNEQFF. CDR3 nucleotides: TGCGCCAGCAGCCGGACTAGCGGGGGGAACTACAATGAGCAGTTCTTC.